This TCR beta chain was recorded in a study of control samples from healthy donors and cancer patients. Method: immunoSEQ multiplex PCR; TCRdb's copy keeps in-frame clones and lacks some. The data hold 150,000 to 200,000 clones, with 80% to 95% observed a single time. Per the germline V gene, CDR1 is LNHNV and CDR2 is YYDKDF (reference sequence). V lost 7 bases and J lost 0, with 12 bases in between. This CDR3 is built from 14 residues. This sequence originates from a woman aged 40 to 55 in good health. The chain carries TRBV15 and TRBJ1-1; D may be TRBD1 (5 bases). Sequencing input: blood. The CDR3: CATTRGRMNTEAFF. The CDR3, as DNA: TGTGCCACCACGCGGGGACGGATGAACACTGAAGCTTTCTTT. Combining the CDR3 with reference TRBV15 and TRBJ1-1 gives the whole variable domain DAMVIQNPRYQVTQFGKPVTLSCSQTLNHNVMYWYQQKSSQAPKLLFHYYDKDFNNEADTPDNFQSRRPNTSFCFLDIRSPGLGDTAMYLCATTRGRMNTEAFFGQGTRLTVV.